Sequencing of this T cell receptor beta chain was carried out in a study of T cell responses to AZD1222 COVID-19 vaccine. Study-level points and caveats: Spike-wide vaccine-associated CD4 TCRs dominated at 160-218 and 743-854. Repertoire collection took place solely once the T cell response had peaked. Donors skewed white British and female; clonal diversity was possibly underestimated. The reported proportion of spike-specific TCRs targeting unmutated variant regions was nearly half.

Regarding this clone: Its antigen is not identified.

The data were produced by immunoSEQ multiplex PCR, yet TCRdb's version contains in-frame clones alone and is incomplete. Of around 140,000 clones listed, about 88% are singletons. The specimen was peripheral blood, collected on day 0 of AZD1222 vaccination. The TCR sequence derives from an adult in good health.

The CDR3 here is CASSQVTGSYEQYF. The CDR3, as DNA: TGCGCCAGCAGCCAAGTCACGGGATCCTACGAGCAGTACTTC. The chain carries TRBV4-3 and TRBJ2-7, with D perhaps matching TRBD2 (5 bases). The V gene's germline CDR1 is LGHNA and CDR2 YSLEER. Trimming stripped 1 base from V and 1 base from J, with 8 bases between. This CDR3 is 14 amino acids long.